This is a list of T cell receptor beta chains from one sample in a study of blood T cells in healthy people across ages. TCRdb re-analysed the 5' RACE reads in MiXCR, keeping a single row per CDR3 protein. This table has 780,000 or so distinct CDR3 sequences, around half appearing once. The sequenced sample was blood. The receptors were gathered from a man older than 75 in good health. The CDR3 runs from the conserved cysteine through the conserved F or W. Each record gives: V gene, J gene, CDR3 protein.

TRBV28,TRBJ2-3,CASSLGVLTQYF
TRBV7-2,TRBJ1-2,CASSTDRVIGYTF
TRBV4-2,TRBJ2-7,CASSQDGGTLSYEQYF
TRBV6-6,TRBJ1-1,CASSYGSYEAFF
TRBV3-1,TRBJ1-1,CASSHVGGGTEAFF
TRBV6-2/TRBV6-3,.,CASRPTSAVFPYEQYF
TRBV27,TRBJ2-1,CASSLASGRNEQFF
TRBV4-1,TRBJ2-1,CASSQDIGTSGRNEQFF
TRBV7-9,TRBJ2-5,CASSFRALGEETQYF
TRBV20-1,TRBJ2-1,CSARPSMGSGDNEQFF
TRBV5-1,TRBJ2-5,CASSRLAGGPGNEQYF
TRBV2,TRBJ1-1,CASSVELNTEAFF
TRBV29-1,TRBJ2-1,CSVDLAGGGSNEQFF
TRBV9,TRBJ2-1,CASAGLAYNEQFF
TRBV5-1,TRBJ2-2,CASSLTGDGTGELFF
TRBV5-1,TRBJ2-1,CASSLEGAWGDNEQFF
TRBV29-1,TRBJ2-1,CSVEDPGLARANDEQFF
TRBV20-1,TRBJ1-2,CSASSTMDRDRGGYTF
TRBV24-1,TRBJ2-7,CATSAGPGQASYEQYF
TRBV2,TRBJ1-4,CASSDGGTNEKLFF
TRBV28,TRBJ2-1,CASSLWTARGEQFF
TRBV2,TRBJ1-5,CASSEKISNQPQHF
TRBV20-1,TRBJ2-4,CSASDPTGDGPREQYF
TRBV10-3,TRBJ1-1,CAISGGQGKLAEAFF
TRBV5-1,TRBJ2-1,CARSGSSGTYNEQFF
TRBV20-1,TRBJ2-1,CSARVSGAPYNEQFF
TRBV29-1,TRBJ1-2,CSVAGSPYGYTF
TRBV7-2,TRBJ2-5,CASQRGGETQYF
TRBV7-9,.,CASSLGLAGVVYEQYF
TRBV7-2,TRBJ1-3,CASSLVGGFSSGNTIYF
TRBV6-5,TRBJ2-3,CASSFRLGGSTDTQYF